This TCR beta chain originates from a study of blood T cell repertoires in COVID-19. Across the study: The samples span acute and convalescent COVID-19 from the United States, Italy and Spain. T cells, B-cell-depleted T cells, or PBMCs supplied cDNA or gDNA.

The CDR3 extends over 17 amino acids. The germline gives CDR1 SEHNR, CDR2 FQNEAQ (reference sequence). The V segment lost 3 bases and the J segment 7 bases; nucleotides outside the gene matches: 8. Authors' analysis steps: Cell counts per sample came from amplifying reference gene primers. The repertoire was sequenced with immunoSEQ multiplex PCR; TCRdb's copy has only in-frame clones and lacks some. The V and J calls and clone size are taken from that table; D and trimming were inferred from the DNA. The data hold approximately 110,000 clones, with over 75% observed a single time. The V call is TRBV7-9, the J call TRBJ2-1, with 14 nucleotides matching TRBD2. The clonotype originates from a man between 45 and 60 years old with acute or convalescent COVID-19. The sample consisted of peripheral blood. CDR3 region: CASSFDGTSGGSNEQFF. The CDR3 DNA follows: TGTGCCAGCAGCTTCGACGGGACTAGCGGGGGCTCTAATGAGCAGTTCTTC.